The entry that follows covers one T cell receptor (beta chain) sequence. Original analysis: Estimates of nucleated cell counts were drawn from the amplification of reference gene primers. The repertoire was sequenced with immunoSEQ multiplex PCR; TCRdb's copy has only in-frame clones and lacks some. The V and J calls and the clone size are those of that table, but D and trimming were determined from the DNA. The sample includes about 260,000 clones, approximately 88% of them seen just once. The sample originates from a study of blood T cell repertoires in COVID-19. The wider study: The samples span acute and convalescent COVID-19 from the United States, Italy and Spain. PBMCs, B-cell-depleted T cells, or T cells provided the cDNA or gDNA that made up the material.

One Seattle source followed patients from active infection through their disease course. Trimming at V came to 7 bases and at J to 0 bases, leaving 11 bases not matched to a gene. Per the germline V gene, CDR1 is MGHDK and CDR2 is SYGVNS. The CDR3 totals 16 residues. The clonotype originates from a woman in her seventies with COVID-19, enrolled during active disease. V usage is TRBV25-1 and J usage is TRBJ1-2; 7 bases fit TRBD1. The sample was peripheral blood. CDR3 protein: CASMGQGVTTNYGYTF. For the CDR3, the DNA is TGTGCCAGCATGGGGCAGGGGGTCACTACTAACTATGGCTACACCTTC.